The following is a T cell receptor (beta chain) sequence with its context. These data originate in a study of shared T cell receptors in the human thymus. Data came from immunoSEQ multiplex PCR; TCRdb stores just in-frame clones and leaves some out. The repertoire has hundreds of thousands of clones, more than 70% of them found once; the top ten carry 0.0094%. From germline, CDR1 is SGHRS and CDR2 YFSETQ. The CDR3 is made up of 14 amino acids. V gave up 5 bases and J gave up 8 bases; unmatched junction bases: 9. Another study also made use of these data, one on human thymus T cells.

The chain carries TRBV5-1 and TRBJ1-4, with 7 bases identical to TRBD1. Source material: thymocytes. This TCR was recovered from a boy under two years old with a congenital heart defect. CDR3 protein: CASRRTGDREKLFF. CDR3 DNA: TGCGCCAGCAGACGAACAGGGGATAGGGAAAAACTGTTTTTT.